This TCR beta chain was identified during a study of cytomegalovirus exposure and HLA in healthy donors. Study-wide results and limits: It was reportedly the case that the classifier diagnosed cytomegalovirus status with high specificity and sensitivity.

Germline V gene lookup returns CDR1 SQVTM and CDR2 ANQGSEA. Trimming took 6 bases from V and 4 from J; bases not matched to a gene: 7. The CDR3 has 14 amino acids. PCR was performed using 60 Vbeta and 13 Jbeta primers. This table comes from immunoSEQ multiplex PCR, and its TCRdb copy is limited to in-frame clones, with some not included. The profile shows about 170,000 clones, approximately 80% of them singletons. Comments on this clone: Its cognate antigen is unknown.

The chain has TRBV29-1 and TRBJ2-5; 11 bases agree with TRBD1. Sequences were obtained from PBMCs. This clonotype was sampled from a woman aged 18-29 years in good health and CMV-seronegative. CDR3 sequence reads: CSVTPGQGGETQYF. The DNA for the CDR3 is TGCAGCGTCACTCCGGGACAGGGGGGAGAGACCCAGTACTTC.